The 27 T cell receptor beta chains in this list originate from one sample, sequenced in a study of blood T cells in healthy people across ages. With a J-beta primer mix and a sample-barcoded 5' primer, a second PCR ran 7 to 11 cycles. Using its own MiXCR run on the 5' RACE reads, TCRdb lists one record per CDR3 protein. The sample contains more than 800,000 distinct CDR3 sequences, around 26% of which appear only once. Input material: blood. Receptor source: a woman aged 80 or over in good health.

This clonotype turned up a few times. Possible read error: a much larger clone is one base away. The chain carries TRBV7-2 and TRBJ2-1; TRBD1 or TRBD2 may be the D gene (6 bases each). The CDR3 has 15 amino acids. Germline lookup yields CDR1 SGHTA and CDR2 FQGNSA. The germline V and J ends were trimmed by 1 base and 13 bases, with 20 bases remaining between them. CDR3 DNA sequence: TGTGCCAGCAGCTTAGTGGGCGCGGGACAAGAGACCCAGTTCTTC. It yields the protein CASSLVGAGQETQFF.

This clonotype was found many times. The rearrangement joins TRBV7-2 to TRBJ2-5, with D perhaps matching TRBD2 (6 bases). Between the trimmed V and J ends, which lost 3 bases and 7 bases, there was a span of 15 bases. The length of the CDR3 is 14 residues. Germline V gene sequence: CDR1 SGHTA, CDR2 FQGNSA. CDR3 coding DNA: TGTGCCAGCAGCTTTAGCCCCCAGGGAGGGACCCAGTACTTC. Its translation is CASSFSPQGGTQYF.

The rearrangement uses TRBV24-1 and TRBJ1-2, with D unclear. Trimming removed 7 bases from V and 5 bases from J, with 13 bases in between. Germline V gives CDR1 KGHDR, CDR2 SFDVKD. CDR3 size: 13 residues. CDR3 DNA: TGTGCCACCAGGGCCAATTCCTGGTATGGCTACACCTTC. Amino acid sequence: CATRANSWYGYTF.

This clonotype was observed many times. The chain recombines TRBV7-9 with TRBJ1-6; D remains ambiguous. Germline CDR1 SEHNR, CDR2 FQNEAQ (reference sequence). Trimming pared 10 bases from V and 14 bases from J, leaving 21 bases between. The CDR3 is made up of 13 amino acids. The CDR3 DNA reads TGTGCCACCAAAAGAGACGCCGCAGCCGCCCTCCACTTT. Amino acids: CATKRDAAAALHF. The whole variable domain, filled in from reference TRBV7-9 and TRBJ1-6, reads DTGVSQNPRHKITKRGQNVTFRCDPISEHNRLYWYRQTLGQGPEFLTYFQNEAQLEKSRLLSDRFSAERPKGSFSTLEIQRTEQGDSAMYLCATKRDAAAALHFGNGTRLTVT.

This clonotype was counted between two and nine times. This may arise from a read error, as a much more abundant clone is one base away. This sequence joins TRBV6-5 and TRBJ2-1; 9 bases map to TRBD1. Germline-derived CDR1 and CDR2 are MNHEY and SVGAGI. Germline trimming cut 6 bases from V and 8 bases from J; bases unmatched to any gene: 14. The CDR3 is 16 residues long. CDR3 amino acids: CASRTKSGTGRHEQFF. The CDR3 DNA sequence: TGTGCCAGCAGAACCAAGTCCGGGACAGGGCGCCATGAGCAGTTCTTC.

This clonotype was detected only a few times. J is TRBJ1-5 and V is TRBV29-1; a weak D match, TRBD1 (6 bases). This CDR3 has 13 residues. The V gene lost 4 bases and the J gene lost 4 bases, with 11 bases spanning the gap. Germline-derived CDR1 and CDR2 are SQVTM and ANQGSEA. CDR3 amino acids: CSVVIGGNQPQHF. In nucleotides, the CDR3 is TGCAGCGTTGTGATAGGGGGAAATCAGCCCCAGCATTTT.

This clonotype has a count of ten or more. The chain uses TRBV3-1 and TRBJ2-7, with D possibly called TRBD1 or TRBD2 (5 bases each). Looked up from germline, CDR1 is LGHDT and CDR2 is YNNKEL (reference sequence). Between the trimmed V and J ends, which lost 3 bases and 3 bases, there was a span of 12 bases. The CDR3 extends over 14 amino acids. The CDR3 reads CASSQGVTVYEQYF. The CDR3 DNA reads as TGTGCCAGCAGCCAGGGGGTGACAGTCTACGAGCAGTACTTC.

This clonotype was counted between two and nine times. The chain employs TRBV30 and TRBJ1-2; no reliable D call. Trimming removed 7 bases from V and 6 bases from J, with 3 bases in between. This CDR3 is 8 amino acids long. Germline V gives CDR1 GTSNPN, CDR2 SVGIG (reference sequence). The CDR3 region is CALHGYTF. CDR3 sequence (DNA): TGTGCCTTGCATGGCTACACCTTC.

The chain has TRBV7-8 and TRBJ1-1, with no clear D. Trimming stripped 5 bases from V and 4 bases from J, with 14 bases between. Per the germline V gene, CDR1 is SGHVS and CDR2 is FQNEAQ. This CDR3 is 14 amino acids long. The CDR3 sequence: CASSLRTGPTEAFF. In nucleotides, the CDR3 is TGTGCCAGCAGCCTTCGGACTGGACCCACTGAAGCTTTCTTT. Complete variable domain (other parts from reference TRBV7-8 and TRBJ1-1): GAGVSQSPRYKVAKRGQDVALRCDPISGHVSLFWYQQALGQGPEFLTYFQNEAQLDKSGLPSDRFFAERPEGSVSTLKIQRTQQEDSAVYLCASSLRTGPTEAFFGQGTRLTVV.

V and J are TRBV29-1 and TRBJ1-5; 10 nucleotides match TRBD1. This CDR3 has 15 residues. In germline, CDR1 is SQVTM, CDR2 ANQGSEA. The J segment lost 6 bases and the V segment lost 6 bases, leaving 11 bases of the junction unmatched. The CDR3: CSVTLGTGVAQPQHF. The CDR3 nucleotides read TGCAGCGTGACCCTCGGGACAGGGGTTGCTCAGCCCCAGCATTTT.

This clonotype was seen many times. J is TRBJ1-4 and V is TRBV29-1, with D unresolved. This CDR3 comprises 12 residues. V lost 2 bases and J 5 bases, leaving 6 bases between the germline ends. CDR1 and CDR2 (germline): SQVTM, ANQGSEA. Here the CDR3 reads CSVEYGNEKLFF. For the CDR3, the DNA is TGCAGCGTTGAATACGGGAATGAAAAACTGTTTTTT.

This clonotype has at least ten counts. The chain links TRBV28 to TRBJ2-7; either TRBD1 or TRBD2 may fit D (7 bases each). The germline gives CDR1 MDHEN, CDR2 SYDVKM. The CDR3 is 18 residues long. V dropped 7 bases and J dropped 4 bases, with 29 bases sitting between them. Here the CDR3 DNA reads TGTGCCAGCACCTCAGAGGGTGGAAGCGGCAGGGGGGGGTACGAGCAGTACTTC. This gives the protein CASTSEGGSGRGGYEQYF.

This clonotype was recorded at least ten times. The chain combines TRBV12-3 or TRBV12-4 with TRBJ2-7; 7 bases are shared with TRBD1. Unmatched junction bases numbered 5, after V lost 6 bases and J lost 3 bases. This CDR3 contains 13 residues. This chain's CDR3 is CASSRGQNYEQYF. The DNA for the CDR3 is TGTGCCAGCAGCCGGGGACAGAACTACGAGCAGTACTTC.

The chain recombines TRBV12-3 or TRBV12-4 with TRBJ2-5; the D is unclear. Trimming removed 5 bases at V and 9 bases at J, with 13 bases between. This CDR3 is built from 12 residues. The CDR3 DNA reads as TGTGCCAGCAGTCTGAGAGAAGATGCCCAGTACTTC. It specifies CASSLREDAQYF.

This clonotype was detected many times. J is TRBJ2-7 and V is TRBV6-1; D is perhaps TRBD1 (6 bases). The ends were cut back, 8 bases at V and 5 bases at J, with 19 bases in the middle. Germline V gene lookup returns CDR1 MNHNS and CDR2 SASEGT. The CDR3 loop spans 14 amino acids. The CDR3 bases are TGTGCCAGCGTAAGCCGGGTCCAGGGGAACGAGCAGTACTTC. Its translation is CASVSRVQGNEQYF.

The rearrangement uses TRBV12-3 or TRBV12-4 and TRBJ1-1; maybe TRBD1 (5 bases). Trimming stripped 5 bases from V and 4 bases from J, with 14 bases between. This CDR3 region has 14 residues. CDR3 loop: CASSPGAPPTEAFF. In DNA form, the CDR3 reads TGTGCCAGCAGTCCCGGGGCGCCCCCCACTGAAGCTTTCTTT.

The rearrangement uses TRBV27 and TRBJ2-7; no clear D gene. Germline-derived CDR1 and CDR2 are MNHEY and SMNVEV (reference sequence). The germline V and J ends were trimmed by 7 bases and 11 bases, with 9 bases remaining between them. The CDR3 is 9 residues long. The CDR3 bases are TGTGCCAGCACCCTCTCGGAGTACTTC. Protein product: CASTLSEYF.

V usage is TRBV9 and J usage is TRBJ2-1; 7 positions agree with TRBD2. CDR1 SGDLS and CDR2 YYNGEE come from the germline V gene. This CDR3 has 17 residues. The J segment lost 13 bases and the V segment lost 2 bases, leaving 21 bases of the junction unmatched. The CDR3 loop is CASSVGGRAPLQETQFF. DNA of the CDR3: TGTGCCAGCAGCGTTGGAGGGAGGGCCCCGTTACAAGAGACCCAGTTCTTC.

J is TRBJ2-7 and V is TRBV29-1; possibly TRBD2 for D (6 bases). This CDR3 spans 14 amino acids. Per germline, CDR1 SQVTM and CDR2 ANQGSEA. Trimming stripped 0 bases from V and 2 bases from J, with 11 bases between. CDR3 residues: CSVEDGGNPYEQYF. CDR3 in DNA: TGCAGCGTTGAAGACGGCGGGAATCCCTACGAGCAGTACTTC.

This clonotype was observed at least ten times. This CDR3 is CSVEVPGTDTQYF. In DNA, the CDR3 is TGCAGCGTTGAGGTTCCCGGCACAGATACGCAGTATTTT. The V and J genes are TRBV29-1 and TRBJ2-3; D not certain. Germline-derived CDR1 and CDR2 are SQVTM and ANQGSEA. Trimming shortened V by 3 bases and J by 1 base, and 8 bases separated the two germline ends. The CDR3 runs 13 residues.

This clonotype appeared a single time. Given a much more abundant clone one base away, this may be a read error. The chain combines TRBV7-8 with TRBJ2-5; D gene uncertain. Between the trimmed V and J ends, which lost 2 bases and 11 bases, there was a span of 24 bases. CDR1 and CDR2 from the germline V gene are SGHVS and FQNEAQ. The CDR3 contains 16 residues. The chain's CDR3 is CASSLLPPAGHNEQYF. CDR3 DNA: TGTGCCAGCAGCTTACTCCCCCCGGCAGGCCACAATGAGCAGTACTTC.

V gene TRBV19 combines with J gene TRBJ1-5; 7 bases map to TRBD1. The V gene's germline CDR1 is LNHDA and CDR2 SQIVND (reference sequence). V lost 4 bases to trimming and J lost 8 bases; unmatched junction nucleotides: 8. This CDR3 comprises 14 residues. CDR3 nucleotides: TGTGCCAGTAGTACGGGACAGCAGGGTAAGCCCCAGCATTTT. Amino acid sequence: CASSTGQQGKPQHF.

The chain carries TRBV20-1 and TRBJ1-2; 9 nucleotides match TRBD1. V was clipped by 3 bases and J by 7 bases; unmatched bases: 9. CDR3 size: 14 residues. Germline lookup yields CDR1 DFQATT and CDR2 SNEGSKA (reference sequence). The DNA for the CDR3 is TGCAGTGCTAGCTTAGGGGACAGGGACGGTGGCTACACCTTC. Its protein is CSASLGDRDGGYTF.

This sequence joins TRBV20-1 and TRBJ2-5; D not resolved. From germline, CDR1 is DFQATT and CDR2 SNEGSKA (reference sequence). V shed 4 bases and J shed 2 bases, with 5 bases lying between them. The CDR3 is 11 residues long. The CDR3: CSAKGQETQYF. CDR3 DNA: TGCAGTGCTAAGGGACAAGAGACCCAGTACTTC.

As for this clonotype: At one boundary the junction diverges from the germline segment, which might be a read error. The CDR3 spells CASSQVYSLNEEYF. The CDR3 nucleotides are TGCGCCAGCAGCCAAGTGTACTCCCTCAATGAGGAGTACTTC. The genes are TRBV4-1 and TRBJ2-1; D is unresolved. The germline V gene encodes CDR1 MGHRA and CDR2 YSYEKL. CDR3 size: 14 residues.

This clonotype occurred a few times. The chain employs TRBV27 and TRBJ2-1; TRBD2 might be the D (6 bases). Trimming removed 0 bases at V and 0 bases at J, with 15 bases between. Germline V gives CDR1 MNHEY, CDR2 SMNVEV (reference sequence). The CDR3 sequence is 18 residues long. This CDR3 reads CASSLSLASASSYNEQFF. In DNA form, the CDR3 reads TGTGCCAGCAGTTTATCGTTAGCTAGCGCGAGCTCCTACAATGAGCAGTTCTTC.

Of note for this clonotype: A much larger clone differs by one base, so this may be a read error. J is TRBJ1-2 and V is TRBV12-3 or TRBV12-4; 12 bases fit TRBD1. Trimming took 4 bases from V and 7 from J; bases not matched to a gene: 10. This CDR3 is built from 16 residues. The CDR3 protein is CASSSGQGALGIGYTF. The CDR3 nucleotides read TGTGCCAGCAGTTCGGGACAGGGGGCCCTAGGAATTGGCTACACCTTC.